This T cell receptor (beta chain) is drawn from a study of T cell repertoires in cytomegalovirus infection. Whole-study context: Newly reported HLA-C-restricted and thoroughly characterized HLA-B-restricted CMV epitopes were employed. Public TCR beta signatures provided an indication of both CMV infection and a matching HLA type. Broader study findings: Predominance within the ex vivo response was attributable to HLA-C-restricted CMV-specific TCR beta clonotypes.

CDR3 size: 15 residues. V was pared by 2 bases and J by 2 bases, with 13 bases between. The germline CDR1 and CDR2 sequences are SGHNT and YENEEA. TCRdb re-called the reads through MiXCR, storing one row per CDR3 protein. This table has 300,000 to 400,000 distinct CDR3 sequences, under 35% appearing once. Comment on this clonotype: The antigen remains unidentified.

Sequenced here: cultured PBMCs, sampled from culture after CMV antigen stimulation. The V and J genes are TRBV11-3 and TRBJ2-7; D uncertain. The TCR originated in a human donor in good health (CMV status not recorded). Some clones in this sample may be carry-over from other donors' samples. CDR3 sequence (DNA): TGTGCCAGCAGCTTAATGGGGTCCCCTACCTACGAGCAGTACTTC. It translates to CASSLMGSPTYEQYF.